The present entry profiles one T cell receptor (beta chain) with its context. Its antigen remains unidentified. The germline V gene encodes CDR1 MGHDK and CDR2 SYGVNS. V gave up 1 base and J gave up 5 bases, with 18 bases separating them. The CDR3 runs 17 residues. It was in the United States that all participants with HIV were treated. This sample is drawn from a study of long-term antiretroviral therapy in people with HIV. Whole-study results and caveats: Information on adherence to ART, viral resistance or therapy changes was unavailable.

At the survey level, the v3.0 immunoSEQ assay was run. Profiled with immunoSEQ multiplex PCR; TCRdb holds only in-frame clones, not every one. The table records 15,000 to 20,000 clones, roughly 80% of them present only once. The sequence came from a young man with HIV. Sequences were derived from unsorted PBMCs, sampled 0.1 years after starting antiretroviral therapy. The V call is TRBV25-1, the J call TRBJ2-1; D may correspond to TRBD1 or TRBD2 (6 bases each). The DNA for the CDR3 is TGTGCCAGCAGTGAATCTAGGGGGGCTAGCCTCAACAATGAGCAGTTCTTC. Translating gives CASSESRGASLNNEQFF.